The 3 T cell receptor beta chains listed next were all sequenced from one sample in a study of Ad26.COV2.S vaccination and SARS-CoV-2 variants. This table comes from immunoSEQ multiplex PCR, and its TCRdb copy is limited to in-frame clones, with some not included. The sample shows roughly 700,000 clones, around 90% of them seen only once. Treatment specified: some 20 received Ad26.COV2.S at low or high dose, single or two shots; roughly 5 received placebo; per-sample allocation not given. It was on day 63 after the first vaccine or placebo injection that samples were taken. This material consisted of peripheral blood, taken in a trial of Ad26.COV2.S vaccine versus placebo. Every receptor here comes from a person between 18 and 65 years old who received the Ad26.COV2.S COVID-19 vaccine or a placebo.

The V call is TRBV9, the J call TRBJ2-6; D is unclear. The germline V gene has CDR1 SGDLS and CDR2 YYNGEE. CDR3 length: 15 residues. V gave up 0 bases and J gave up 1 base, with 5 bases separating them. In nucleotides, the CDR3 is TGTGCCAGCAGCGTAGTCGGGTCTGGGGCCAACGTCCTGACTTTC. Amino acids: CASSVVGSGANVLTF. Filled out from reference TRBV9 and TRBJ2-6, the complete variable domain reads DSGVTQTPKHLITATGQRVTLRCSPRSGDLSVYWYQQSLDQGLQFLIQYYNGEERAKGNILERFSAQQFPDLHSELNLSSLELGDSALYFCASSVVGSGANVLTFGAGSRLTVL.

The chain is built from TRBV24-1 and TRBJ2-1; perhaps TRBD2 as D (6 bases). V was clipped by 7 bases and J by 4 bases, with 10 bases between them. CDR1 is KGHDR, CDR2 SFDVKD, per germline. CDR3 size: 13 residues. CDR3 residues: CATSGAGYNEQFF. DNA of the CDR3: TGTGCCACCAGCGGGGCGGGGTACAATGAGCAGTTCTTC.

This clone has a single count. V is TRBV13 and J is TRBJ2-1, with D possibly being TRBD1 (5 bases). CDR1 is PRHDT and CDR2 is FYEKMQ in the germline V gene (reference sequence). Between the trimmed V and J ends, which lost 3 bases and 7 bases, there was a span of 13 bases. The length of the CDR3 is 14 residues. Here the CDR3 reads CASSLFEGDNEQFF. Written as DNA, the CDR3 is TGTGCCAGCAGCTTGTTTGAAGGGGATAATGAGCAGTTCTTC.